Listed here is a single TCR beta chain. Antigen unknown. The germline V gene encodes CDR1 ENHRY and CDR2 SYGVKD. Germline trimming cut 4 bases from V and 0 bases from J; bases unmatched to any gene: 7. The CDR3 loop spans 16 amino acids. This record comes from a study of cytomegalovirus exposure and HLA in healthy donors. Study context: Per a later analysis, the roughly 690 first-cohort and approximately 120 validation repertoires shared one platform.

Profiling relied on immunoSEQ multiplex PCR, and the TCRdb table lists in-frame clones only, not all of them. The table shows about 130,000 clones, with roughly 87% occurring only once. Whole-study findings and limits: Confirmation was obtained in vitro that a few CMV-associated chains are specific for CMV antigens. There were some 150 TCR beta chains listed as cytomegalovirus-associated.

Sequencing was done on a sample of PBMCs. The chain is built from TRBV10-3 and TRBJ2-7; 9 nucleotides match TRBD1. The sequence came from a woman in her late teens or twenties in good health and CMV-seronegative. For the CDR3, the DNA is TGTGCCATCAGTGGGACCACAGGGGGCACCTCCTACGAGCAGTACTTC. It translates to CAISGTTGGTSYEQYF.